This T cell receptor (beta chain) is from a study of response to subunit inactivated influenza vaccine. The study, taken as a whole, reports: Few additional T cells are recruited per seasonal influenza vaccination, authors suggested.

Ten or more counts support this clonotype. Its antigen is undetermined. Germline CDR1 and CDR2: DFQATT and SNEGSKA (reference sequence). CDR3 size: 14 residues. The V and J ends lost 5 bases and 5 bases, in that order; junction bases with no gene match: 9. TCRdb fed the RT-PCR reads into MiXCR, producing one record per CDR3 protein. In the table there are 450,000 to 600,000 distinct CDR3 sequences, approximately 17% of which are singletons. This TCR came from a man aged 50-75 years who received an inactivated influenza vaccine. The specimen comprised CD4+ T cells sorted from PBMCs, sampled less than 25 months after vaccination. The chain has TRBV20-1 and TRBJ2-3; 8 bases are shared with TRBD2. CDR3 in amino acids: CSADKAGALDTQYF. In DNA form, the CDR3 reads TGCAGTGCTGATAAAGCGGGAGCCTTAGATACGCAGTATTTT.